Below, 23 T cell receptor beta chains from the same sample are listed, as sequenced in a study of blood T cells in healthy people across ages. Through a sample-barcoded 5' primer and a J-beta primer mix, a second PCR was run for 7 to 11 cycles. TCRdb ran MiXCR on the 5' RACE reads and lists one entry per CDR3 protein. In the table there are approximately 780,000 distinct CDR3 sequences, roughly 26% of which are singletons. This same sample was also part of a study on T cells of mothers and their children.

The sequencing sample was made of blood. The receptors originated from a boy between 5 and 17 years old in good health.

The chain couples TRBV5-1 to TRBJ1-3; D is ambiguous. CDR1 and CDR2 from the germline V gene are SGHRS and YFSETQ. This CDR3 has 16 amino acids. V was trimmed by 0 bases and J by 4 bases, leaving 14 bases between them. The chain's CDR3 is CASSLAGLVTGNTIYF. As DNA, the CDR3 is TGCGCCAGCAGCTTGGCCGGCTTGGTTACGGGAAACACCATATATTTT.

In regard to this clonotype: At one of its ends the junction is not consistent with the germline gene, which may arise from a read error. The gene calls are TRBV11-2 and TRBJ2-3; TRBD2 aligns across 13 bases. The CDR3 consists of 17 residues. Germline V gives CDR1 SGHAT, CDR2 FQNNGV. Here the CDR3 DNA reads TGTGCCAGCAGCCCCATTGGGACTAGCGGGATTGCAGATACGCAATATTTT. Translating gives CASSPIGTSGIADTQYF. Looking up the rest from reference TRBV11-2 and TRBJ2-3 gives the full variable domain: EAGVAQSPRYKIIEKRQSVAFWCNPISGHATLYWYQQILGQGPKLLIQFQNNGVVDDSQLPKDRFSAERLKGVDSTLKIQPAKLEDSAVYLCASSPIGTSGIADTQYFGPGTRLTVL.

This sequence joins TRBV29-1 and TRBJ2-5; D is perhaps TRBD1 or TRBD2 (5 bases each). This CDR3 is built from 12 residues. V was shortened by 2 bases and J by 5 bases, with 9 bases between the two germline ends. In germline, CDR1 is SQVTM, CDR2 ANQGSEA. Here the CDR3 reads CSVEPGAETQYF. The CDR3 DNA sequence: TGCAGCGTTGAACCCGGGGCGGAGACCCAGTACTTC.

Of note for this clonotype: The junction departs from the called germline gene at one end, perhaps through a read error. The chain combines TRBV2 with TRBJ1-1; D remains unclear. The CDR3 has 17 residues. Per germline, CDR1 SNHLY and CDR2 FYNNEI. CDR3 loop: CASSERSVVPLNTEAFF. CDR3 sequence (DNA): TGCGCCAGCAGTGAAAGGTCAGTAGTCCCACTGAACACTGAAGCTTTCTTT.

In its sample, this clonotype was seen a few times. The CDR3 DNA reads TGTGCCAGCAGCCAACCGGGGGCCTACGAGCAGTACTTC. It yields the protein CASSQPGAYEQYF. The chain recombines TRBV4-2 with TRBJ2-5; tentative D call: TRBD2 (6 bases). With the DNA end fitting TRBJ2-7 better, the J assignment may be wrong. Per the germline V gene, CDR1 is LGHNA and CDR2 is YNFKEQ. This CDR3 comprises 13 residues.

This clonotype was picked up a small number of times. This sequence joins TRBV12-3 or TRBV12-4 and TRBJ2-5; the D call may be TRBD1 or TRBD2 (5 bases each). V lost 7 bases, J lost 2 bases, and 17 bases lay in between. The CDR3 is made up of 15 amino acids. CDR3 DNA sequence: TGTGCCAGCATTGCCCGGAGGACATCTCAAGAGACCCAGTACTTC. This codes for CASIARRTSQETQYF.

As concerns this clonotype: The junction differs from germline at one of its ends, possibly a read error. This rearrangement joins TRBV7-9 to TRBJ2-5; D is tentatively TRBD1 or TRBD2 (5 bases each). The end of the DNA aligns better with TRBJ2-7, so the J call may be wrong. There are 15 residues in the CDR3. CDR1 and CDR2 (germline): SEHNR, FQNEAQ (reference sequence). CDR3 nucleotide sequence: TGTGGCAGCAGCCCGTGGGACCGGGACGCCTACGAGCAGTACTTC. Amino acid sequence: CGSSPWDRDAYEQYF.

This clonotype came up a few times. The genes are TRBV13 and TRBJ2-3; 9 nucleotides agree with TRBD2. Trimming cost V 5 bases and J 4 bases; bases outside gene matches: 16. The CDR3 contains 18 residues. Germline V gene lookup returns CDR1 PRHDT and CDR2 FYEKMQ (reference sequence). CDR3 region: CASSEGTSSHPRADTQYF. CDR3 nucleotide sequence: TGTGCCAGCAGCGAAGGGACTAGCAGCCACCCCAGAGCAGATACGCAGTATTTT. The whole variable domain, filled in from reference TRBV13 and TRBJ2-3, reads AAGVIQSPRHLIKEKRETATLKCYPIPRHDTVYWYQQGPGQDPQFLISFYEKMQSDKGSIPDRFSAQQFSDYHSELNMSSLELGDSALYFCASSEGTSSHPRADTQYFGPGTRLTVL.

This chain links TRBV5-4 with TRBJ1-2, with D perhaps TRBD1 (5 bases). V was trimmed by 0 bases and J by 8 bases, leaving 8 bases between them. The CDR3 is made up of 12 amino acids. The germline V gene encodes CDR1 SGHNT and CDR2 YYREEE (reference sequence). The CDR3 coding sequence is TGTGCCAGCAGCTTGGCCTCAGGGGGCTACACCTTC. Translated, it gives CASSLASGGYTF.

The chain combines TRBV28 with TRBJ2-5; TRBD2 agrees at 11 bases. The end of the DNA fits TRBJ2-1 better, so the J call may be wrong. The CDR3 totals 19 residues. Germline CDR1 and CDR2: MDHEN and SYDVKM. CDR3 sequence (DNA): TGTGCCAGCAGTCCCCTCCGGACTAGCGGGCCCCGGGATTACAATGAGCAGTTCTTC. Translation gives CASSPLRTSGPRDYNEQFF.

The chain joins TRBV3-1 to TRBJ1-5; D not certain. There are 12 residues in the CDR3. V lost 6 bases to trimming and J lost 9 bases, with 12 bases between them. Looked up from germline, CDR1 is LGHDT and CDR2 is YNNKEL (reference sequence). CDR3 in DNA: TGTGCCAGCAGTCGGATTAATGGGCCCCAGCATTTT. Residues: CASSRINGPQHF. Based on the CDR3 plus reference TRBV3-1 and TRBJ1-5, the full variable domain is DTAVSQTPKYLVTQMGNDKSIKCEQNLGHDTMYWYKQDSKKFLKIMFSYNNKELIINETVPNRFSPKSPDKAHLNLHINSLELGDSAVYFCASSRINGPQHFGDGTRLSIL.

This clonotype has a handful of counts. CDR3 nucleotides: TGTGCCAGCAGCCAAGATAGGGGGCGCGACACAGATACGCAGTATTTT. Translating it yields CASSQDRGRDTDTQYF. The chain carries TRBV3-1 and TRBJ2-3, with 7 positions matching TRBD1. The V segment lost 0 bases and the J segment 2 bases; nucleotides outside the gene matches: 5. CDR1 is LGHDT, CDR2 YNNKEL, per germline (reference sequence). The CDR3 extends over 16 amino acids.

This clonotype came up a few times. This chain links TRBV3-1 with TRBJ2-1, with 8 bases aligning to TRBD2. Germline-derived CDR1 and CDR2 are LGHDT and YNNKEL (reference sequence). V dropped 5 bases and J dropped 2; count of bases not matched to a gene: 8. This CDR3 is built from 16 residues. In nucleotides, the CDR3 is TGTGCCAGCAGCGCCTCGTGGCGGGGGGCCTACAATGAGCAGTTCTTC. This sequence encodes CASSASWRGAYNEQFF.

The V and J genes are TRBV5-1 and TRBJ2-5, with no clear D. Germline V CDR1 and CDR2: SGHRS, YFSETQ. The CDR3 runs 14 residues. V was clipped by 4 bases and J by 11 bases, with 21 bases between them. In DNA form, the CDR3 reads TGCGCCAGCAGCCTCGGCCAACTGGTCTTGGAGCAGTACTTC. This sequence encodes CASSLGQLVLEQYF.

This clonotype has only a few counts. The DNA for the CDR3 is TGCGCCAGCAGTGACATGGGGGGCGCGAACTATGGCTACACCTTC. The encoded protein is CASSDMGGANYGYTF. The chain is built from TRBV10-2 and TRBJ1-2, with D possibly TRBD1 on 6 matching bases. The germline gives CDR1 WSHSY, CDR2 SAAADI. The CDR3 sequence is 15 residues long. V lost 3 bases and J lost 2, with 13 bases in between.

A few counts support this clonotype. The chain employs TRBV12-3 or TRBV12-4 and TRBJ2-3, with TRBD2 matching 7 bases. V was clipped by 6 bases and J by 0 bases; unmatched bases: 3. This CDR3 has 14 residues. Here the CDR3 DNA reads TGTGCCAGCAGCCGGACTAGTAGCACAGATACGCAGTATTTT. Translation gives CASSRTSSTDTQYF.

On this clonotype: One junction end does not reproduce the germline sequence, and a read error may be involved. CDR3 loop: CASGLSTARTQYF. The CDR3 coding sequence is TGTGCCAGCGGCTTAAGTACGGCCCGAACCCAGTACTTC. The chain carries TRBV11-2 and TRBJ2-5, with D uncertain. Germline values: CDR1 SGHAT, CDR2 FQNNGV. The CDR3 is 13 amino acids. Using reference TRBV11-2 and TRBJ2-5 for the parts outside the CDR3, the full variable domain is EAGVAQSPRYKIIEKRQSVAFWCNPISGHATLYWYQQILGQGPKLLIQFQNNGVVDDSQLPKDRFSAERLKGVDSTLKIQPAKLEDSAVYLCASGLSTARTQYFGPGTRLLVL.

The chain uses TRBV30 and TRBJ2-5, with no clear D. TRBJ2-7 explains the end of the DNA better; the J call may be wrong. CDR1 is GTSNPN, CDR2 SVGIG, per germline (reference sequence). This CDR3 region has 13 residues. The chain's CDR3 is CAWSVGRYDEQYF. The CDR3 bases are TGTGCCTGGAGTGTAGGCAGATACGACGAGCAGTACTTC.

The rearrangement joins TRBV5-1 to TRBJ2-5; D is possibly TRBD2 (7 bases). The germline CDR1 and CDR2 sequences are SGHRS and YFSETQ. The length of the CDR3 is 17 residues. Trimming took 3 bases from V and 5 from J, leaving 23 bases between them. The CDR3 DNA sequence: TGCGCCAGCAGCTCCACCCGGGGGGCCGGAATAGTGGAGACCCAGTACTTC. Amino acid sequence: CASSSTRGAGIVETQYF.

J is TRBJ2-1 and V is TRBV5-6, with D possibly matching TRBD2 (6 bases). The CDR3 totals 16 residues. V was pared by 7 bases and J by 0 bases, with 17 bases between. The germline V gene has CDR1 SGHDT and CDR2 YYEEEE. Here the CDR3 reads CASGLGGLNSYNEQFF. The DNA for the CDR3 is TGTGCCAGCGGCCTGGGGGGTCTAAACTCCTACAATGAGCAGTTCTTC.

This clonotype was counted a few times. The chain is built from TRBV2 and TRBJ2-5; TRBD2 matches at 14 bases. The J call is doubtful: the DNA matches TRBJ2-7 better. CDR1 is SNHLY, CDR2 FYNNEI, per germline. CDR3 length: 14 residues. The CDR3 loop reads CASSGTSGGHEQYF. DNA for the CDR3: TGTGCCAGCAGTGGGACTAGCGGGGGGCACGAGCAGTACTTC.

This clonotype has a handful of counts. This chain connects TRBV2 to TRBJ2-1; no reliable D call. The CDR3 runs to 15 residues. Trimming removed 7 bases from V and 2 bases from J, with 15 bases in between. Looked up from germline, CDR1 is SNHLY and CDR2 is FYNNEI. CDR3 in DNA: TGTGCCAGCACCGCGGAGCGAGTCCCCTACAATGAGCAGTTCTTC. Translating gives CASTAERVPYNEQFF.

This clonotype has just a few counts. The rearrangement joins TRBV30 to TRBJ1-5; the match to TRBD1 covers 9 bases. The V segment lost 5 bases and the J segment 7 bases; nucleotides outside the gene matches: 6. In germline, CDR1 is GTSNPN, CDR2 SVGIG (reference sequence). The CDR3 contains 13 residues. The CDR3, as DNA: TGTGCCTGGGGGAGACAGGGGGACCAGCCCCAGCATTTT. Protein product: CAWGRQGDQPQHF.